The 19 T cell receptor beta chains reported below all come from one sample, sequenced in a study of vaccination and CD4 T cells after COVID-19. TCRdb passed the PCR reads through MiXCR, listing each CDR3 protein once. This table holds tens of thousands of distinct CDR3 sequences, roughly 61% found once. Sequenced here: CD4+ T cells from blood, sampled before SARS-CoV-2 vaccination. The receptors come from a human donor who had recovered from COVID-19.

In its sample, this clonotype was seen once. The chain couples TRBV29-1 to TRBJ2-2; D tentatively fits TRBD1 or TRBD2 (6 bases each). In germline, CDR1 is SQVTM, CDR2 ANQGSEA. V was shortened by 5 bases and J by 4 bases, with 14 bases between the two germline ends. The length of the CDR3 is 14 residues. For the CDR3, the DNA is TGCAGCGTTCAGGGGACTCCGATCACCGGGGAGCTGTTTTTT. This encodes CSVQGTPITGELFF.

The chain has TRBV20-1 and TRBJ2-5; 11 bases match TRBD2. The CDR3 covers 13 residues. With V trimmed by 2 bases and J by 5 bases, 1 base remained unmatched. Per the germline V gene, CDR1 is DFQATT and CDR2 is SNEGSKA (reference sequence). CDR3 nucleotides: TGCAGTGCTAGACCTAGCGGGAGGGAGACCCAGTACTTC. Amino acid sequence: CSARPSGRETQYF.

The V and J genes are TRBV28 and TRBJ2-3; D not certain. The V and J ends lost 4 bases and 4 bases respectively, with 9 bases between them. CDR1 and CDR2 (germline): MDHEN, SYDVKM. The CDR3 is 13 amino acids. CDR3 residues: CASSSPSPDTQYF. The CDR3 DNA is TGTGCCAGCAGTTCACCCTCCCCAGATACGCAGTATTTT.

This chain uses TRBV7-2 with TRBJ1-5, with 7 bases that match TRBD1. CDR3 size: 13 residues. Germline V gene sequence: CDR1 SGHTA, CDR2 FQGNSA. The V and J ends lost 5 bases and 4 bases, in that order; junction bases with no gene match: 2. The CDR3 sequence: CASSPQGNQPQHF. The CDR3 region has the DNA TGTGCCAGCAGCCCACAGGGGAATCAGCCCCAGCATTTT.

V is TRBV7-3 and J is TRBJ2-1; D remains ambiguous. CDR3 length: 13 amino acids. With 3 bases removed from V and 6 bases from J, the gap between germline ends came to 9 bases. CDR1 and CDR2 (germline): SGHTA, FQGTGA. The CDR3: CASSLGLINEQFF. Written as DNA, the CDR3 is TGTGCCAGCAGCTTGGGTCTCATCAATGAGCAGTTCTTC.

This clonotype came up a few times. CDR3 nucleotide sequence: TGCAGTGCTAGAGAAGGCGGAATCGAGACCCAGTACTTC. Protein: CSAREGGIETQYF. The genes are TRBV20-1 and TRBJ2-5; no clear D. There are 13 residues in the CDR3. V lost 0 bases to trimming and J lost 5 bases, with 10 bases between them. Germline V gene data show CDR1 as DFQATT and CDR2 as SNEGSKA (reference sequence).

In this sample, this clonotype turned up a few times. This chain uses TRBV6-1 with TRBJ1-5; D call uncertain. Trimming shortened V by 6 bases and J by 5 bases, and 11 bases separated the two germline ends. Germline V gene data show CDR1 as MNHNS and CDR2 as SASEGT. The CDR3 has 13 amino acids. The CDR3 here is CASSQSGYQPQHF. The CDR3 bases are TGTGCCAGCAGCCAAAGTGGTTATCAGCCCCAGCATTTT.

The chain combines TRBV7-9 with TRBJ1-5; D is uncertain. Trimming pared 1 base from V and 5 bases from J, leaving 12 bases between. Germline loops: CDR1 SEHNR, CDR2 FQNEAQ (reference sequence). CDR3 length equals 15 residues. The chain's CDR3 is CASSLGTPGDQPQHF. The CDR3 coding sequence is TGTGCCAGCAGCTTAGGAACGCCGGGCGATCAGCCCCAGCATTTT.

This clonotype has more than one count but fewer than ten. The chain recombines TRBV25-1 with TRBJ2-2; no firm D call. Trimming removed 7 bases from V and 2 bases from J, with 8 bases in between. CDR1 and CDR2 (germline): MGHDK, SYGVNS. This CDR3 has 13 amino acids. CDR3 in amino acids: CASKYGNTGELFF. CDR3 nucleotides: TGTGCCAGCAAATATGGAAACACCGGGGAGCTGTTTTTT. The full variable domain, with the rest looked up from reference TRBV25-1 and TRBJ2-2, is EADIYQTPRYLVIGTGKKITLECSQTMGHDKMYWYQQDPGMELHLIHYSYGVNSTEKGDLSSESTVSRIRTEHFPLTLESARPSHTSQYLCASKYGNTGELFFGEGSRLTVL.

The chain links TRBV7-9 to TRBJ1-4, with 11 bases matching TRBD1. The ends lost 5 bases at V and 5 bases at J; junction bases unmatched: 4. Germline assignment: CDR1 SEHNR and CDR2 FQNEAQ (reference sequence). The CDR3 spans 15 residues. CDR3 loop: CASSPWDRGNEKLFF. The DNA for the CDR3 is TGTGCCAGCAGCCCCTGGGACAGGGGGAATGAAAAACTGTTTTTT.

The table lists this clonotype with a few counts. The genes are TRBV20-1 and TRBJ1-5; unclear D gene. The CDR3 spans 15 residues. Trimming left V 0 bases short and J 3 bases short, with 12 bases between. Looked up from germline, CDR1 is DFQATT and CDR2 is SNEGSKA (reference sequence). CDR3 residues: CSARDYKQVNQPQHF. The CDR3 region has the DNA TGCAGTGCTAGAGACTACAAACAAGTCAATCAGCCCCAGCATTTT.

The chain has TRBV6-1 and TRBJ1-3; D ambiguous. The CDR3 is made up of 16 amino acids. Between the trimmed V and J ends, which lost 1 base and 4 bases, there was a span of 14 bases. The germline V gene encodes CDR1 MNHNS and CDR2 SASEGT. The CDR3 bases are TGTGCCAGCAGTGAAGGGCGGAATGCTCTGGGAAACACCATATATTTT. Translated, it gives CASSEGRNALGNTIYF.

This sequence joins TRBV28 and TRBJ2-7, with 8 positions matching TRBD1. The J segment lost 6 bases and the V segment lost 6 bases, leaving 4 bases of the junction unmatched. The CDR3 is 12 residues long. Germline CDR1 and CDR2: MDHEN and SYDVKM. The CDR3 nucleotides are TGTGCCAGCAGCACGGACAGGGCCGAGCAGTACTTC. Its protein product is CASSTDRAEQYF.

This clonotype was observed a handful of times. This sequence joins TRBV20-1 and TRBJ2-4, with D possibly TRBD2 on 6 matching bases. The CDR3 runs 16 residues. Germline CDR1 is DFQATT and CDR2 is SNEGSKA (reference sequence). V lost 5 bases and J lost 3, with 20 bases in between. The CDR3 here is CSAYTQDGGSKNIQYF. The CDR3 DNA follows: TGCAGTGCTTACACCCAGGATGGGGGGAGCAAAAACATTCAGTACTTC.

The chain links TRBV20-1 to TRBJ2-1; 7 positions match TRBD2. CDR3 length: 14 amino acids. Per the germline V gene, CDR1 is DFQATT and CDR2 is SNEGSKA (reference sequence). Trimming removed 4 bases from V and 3 bases from J; junction bases left unmatched: 6. CDR3 sequence: CSAISPGGYNEQFF. In DNA, the CDR3 is TGCAGTGCTATTTCTCCGGGGGGCTACAATGAGCAGTTCTTC.

The chain links TRBV27 to TRBJ2-1; 10 bases match TRBD2. The CDR3 has 16 amino acids. CDR1 MNHEY and CDR2 SMNVEV come from the germline V gene (reference sequence). The V and J ends lost 7 bases and 8 bases, in that order; junction bases with no gene match: 14. The CDR3 bases are TGTGCCAGCACCTCTTCTAGCGGGAGCTGGTTCTATGAGCAGTTCTTC. It codes for CASTSSSGSWFYEQFF.

This clonotype was detected only a few times. The chain combines TRBV7-9 with TRBJ2-1; 7 bases are shared with TRBD2. Losses at the gene ends were 7 bases for V and 15 bases for J; bases not matched to a gene: 12. This CDR3 spans 12 amino acids. In germline, CDR1 is SEHNR, CDR2 FQNEAQ (reference sequence). The CDR3 DNA reads TGTGCCAGCAACAACCCGGGGACTAACCCGTTCTTC. This gives the protein CASNNPGTNPFF.

CDR3 protein: CASSEAAGGETQYF. Written as DNA, the CDR3 is TGTGCCAGCAGTGAAGCGGCGGGAGGGGAGACCCAGTACTTC. V usage is TRBV6-1 and J usage is TRBJ2-5; 9 bases fit TRBD2. The J segment lost 5 bases and the V segment lost 0 bases, leaving 1 base of the junction unmatched. Germline assignment: CDR1 MNHNS and CDR2 SASEGT. The CDR3 is made up of 14 amino acids.

V usage is TRBV20-1 and J usage is TRBJ2-7, with TRBD1 matching 9 bases. CDR1 is DFQATT, CDR2 SNEGSKA, per germline (reference sequence). The CDR3 contains 14 residues. V gave up 4 bases and J gave up 2 bases; unmatched junction bases: 6. CDR3 sequence reads: CSATRRQGAYEQYF. The CDR3 DNA reads as TGCAGTGCTACCAGGAGACAGGGGGCCTACGAGCAGTACTTC.